This passage covers 6 T cell receptor beta chains from one sample sequenced in a study of blood T cell repertoires in COVID-19. Generated by immunoSEQ multiplex PCR, the TCRdb table keeps only in-frame clones and is missing some. The data show 250,000 to 300,000 clones, 86% seen once. Sequencing was performed on peripheral blood. Receptors were obtained from a young man with active or convalescent COVID-19.

This chain connects TRBV20-1 to TRBJ2-7, with 8 bases fitting TRBD2. The CDR3 has 15 residues. The trim removed 3 bases at V and 0 bases at J, leaving 7 bases unmatched. The V gene's germline CDR1 is DFQATT and CDR2 SNEGSKA (reference sequence). The CDR3 here is CSASAGGRFSYEQYF. CDR3 DNA: TGCAGTGCTAGTGCAGGCGGGAGGTTCTCCTACGAGCAGTACTTC.

The J gene is TRBJ2-3, the V gene TRBV6-1; D perhaps matches TRBD1 (6 bases). CDR3 size: 15 residues. Germline V CDR1 and CDR2: MNHNS, SASEGT. V lost 0 bases and J lost 9, with 16 bases in between. CDR3 amino acids: CASSEAWGQPVTQYF. CDR3 DNA: TGTGCCAGCAGTGAAGCATGGGGACAACCCGTAACGCAGTATTTT.

The rearrangement uses TRBV19 and TRBJ1-3; no clear D. Trimming pared 8 bases from V and 0 bases from J, leaving 11 bases between. Per the germline V gene, CDR1 is LNHDA and CDR2 is SQIVND (reference sequence). The CDR3 is 14 amino acids. In DNA, the CDR3 is TGTGCCAGTGAGTCTGCCTCCTCTGGAAACACCATATATTTT. Its protein is CASESASSGNTIYF.

The chain recombines TRBV24-1 with TRBJ1-2, with 7 positions matching TRBD1. V was pared by 4 bases and J by 3 bases, with 7 bases of the junction left unmatched. This CDR3 has 15 residues. Looked up from germline, CDR1 is KGHDR and CDR2 is SFDVKD. This chain's CDR3 is CATSDTTGTDYGYTF. The CDR3 coding sequence is TGTGCCACCAGTGACACCACCGGGACAGACTATGGCTACACCTTC.

The DNA of the CDR3 is TGCAGCGTTGAAGGGACATCGAACGAGCAGTACTTC. Translation gives CSVEGTSNEQYF. V usage is TRBV29-1 and J usage is TRBJ2-7, with D maybe TRBD1 (5 bases). The germline CDR1 and CDR2 sequences are SQVTM and ANQGSEA. The CDR3 is 12 amino acids. Trimming stripped 1 base from V and 5 bases from J, with 9 bases between.

The rearrangement uses TRBV5-1 and TRBJ1-3; 9 bases fit TRBD1. V was clipped by 2 bases and J by 3 bases; unmatched bases: 9. There are 17 residues in the CDR3. Germline CDR1 reads SGHRS; CDR2 reads YFSETQ. The CDR3 bases are TGCGCCAGCAGCTTAGTAACAGGGGGCTCTCTTGGAAACACCATATATTTT. It specifies CASSLVTGGSLGNTIYF.